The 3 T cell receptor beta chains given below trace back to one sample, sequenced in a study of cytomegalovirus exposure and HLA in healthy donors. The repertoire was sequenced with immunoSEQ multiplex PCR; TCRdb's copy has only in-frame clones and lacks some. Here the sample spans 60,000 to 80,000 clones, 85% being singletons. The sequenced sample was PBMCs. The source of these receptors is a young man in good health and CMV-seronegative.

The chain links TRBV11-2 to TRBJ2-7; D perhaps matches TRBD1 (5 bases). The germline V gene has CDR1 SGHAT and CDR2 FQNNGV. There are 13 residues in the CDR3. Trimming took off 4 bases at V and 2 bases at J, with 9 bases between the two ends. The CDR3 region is CASSSPRAYEQYV. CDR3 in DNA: TGTGCCAGCAGCTCCCCCAGGGCCTACGAGCAGTACGTC.

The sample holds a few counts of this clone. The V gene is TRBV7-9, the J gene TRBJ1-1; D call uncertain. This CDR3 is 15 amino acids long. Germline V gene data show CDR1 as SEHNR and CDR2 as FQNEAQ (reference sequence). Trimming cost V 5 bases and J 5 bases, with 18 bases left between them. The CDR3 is CASSPRDLGTTEAFF. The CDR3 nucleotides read TGTGCCAGCAGCCCCCGGGATCTAGGAACTACTGAAGCTTTCTTT.

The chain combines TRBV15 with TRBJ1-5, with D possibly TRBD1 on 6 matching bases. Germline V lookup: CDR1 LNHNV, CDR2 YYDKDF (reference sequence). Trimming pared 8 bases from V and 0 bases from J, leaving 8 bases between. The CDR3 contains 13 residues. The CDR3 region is CATGQNSNQPQHF. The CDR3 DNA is TGTGCCACCGGACAGAATAGCAATCAGCCCCAGCATTTT.